The 27 T cell receptor beta chains in this list originate from one sample, sequenced in a study of blood T cell repertoires in COVID-19. Assay used: immunoSEQ multiplex PCR; TCRdb lists only in-frame clones, some missing. Of about 240,000 clones in the sample, about nine tenths were seen once. Sequencing was done on a sample of peripheral blood. These receptors were obtained from a man aged 25 to 40 with COVID-19, enrolled during active disease.

This clone has only one observation. The chain is built from TRBV6-5 and TRBJ1-1; TRBD1 is a possible D gene (5 bases). CDR3 length: 14 amino acids. The germline CDR1 and CDR2 sequences are MNHEY and SVGAGI. V dropped 4 bases and J dropped 4 bases, with 13 bases sitting between them. The CDR3 loop is CASSLGRASTEAFF. For the CDR3, the DNA is TGTGCCAGCAGTTTGGGCAGGGCAAGCACTGAAGCTTTCTTT.

V is TRBV13 and J is TRBJ1-2; 10 bases are shared with TRBD1. V shed 3 bases and J 2 bases; nucleotides not matched to a gene: 15. This CDR3 has 19 amino acids. CDR1 and CDR2 from the germline V gene are PRHDT and FYEKMQ (reference sequence). CDR3 nucleotide sequence: TGTGCCAGCAGCTTCCTCAGACAGGGACAGGGGTTCTCAAACTATGGCTACACCTTC. The encoded protein is CASSFLRQGQGFSNYGYTF.

The rearrangement links TRBV7-9 to TRBJ1-1; the D gene is possibly TRBD1 (5 bases). CDR1 SEHNR and CDR2 FQNEAQ come from the germline V gene (reference sequence). The germline V and J ends were trimmed by 3 bases and 3 bases, with 14 bases remaining between them. This CDR3 has 15 residues. Here the CDR3 DNA reads TGTGCCAGCAGCTTTATCTCAGAAGGGGACACTGAAGCTTTCTTT. It is translated as CASSFISEGDTEAFF. Based on the CDR3 plus reference TRBV7-9 and TRBJ1-1, the full variable domain is DTGVSQNPRHKITKRGQNVTFRCDPISEHNRLYWYRQTLGQGPEFLTYFQNEAQLEKSRLLSDRFSAERPKGSFSTLEIQRTEQGDSAMYLCASSFISEGDTEAFFGQGTRLTVV.

This clone was seen once. The rearrangement joins TRBV4-1 to TRBJ1-3; the D gene is possibly TRBD1 (6 bases). V lost 2 bases and J lost 0, with 17 bases in between. The CDR3 sequence is 18 residues long. Germline CDR1 and CDR2: MGHRA and YSYEKL. CDR3 protein: CASSQLGRGTFSGNTIYF. DNA of the CDR3: TGCGCCAGCAGCCAACTTGGGAGGGGGACTTTCTCTGGAAACACCATATATTTT.

This chain uses TRBV5-6 with TRBJ1-2; 11 bases align to TRBD1. Germline V lookup: CDR1 SGHDT, CDR2 YYEEEE. The junction had 6 bases not matched to a gene; V was cut back by 4 bases and J by 7 bases. CDR3 length equals 14 residues. The CDR3 coding sequence is TGTGCCAGCAGCACGGGACAGGGGGGACGTGGCTACACCTTC. Protein product: CASSTGQGGRGYTF.

This clone was observed once. The genes are TRBV6-6 and TRBJ2-1; TRBD2 agrees at 8 bases. Per germline, CDR1 MNHNY and CDR2 SVGAGI (reference sequence). The junction had 7 bases not matched to a gene; V was cut back by 4 bases and J by 5 bases. The CDR3 contains 15 residues. The CDR3 sequence: CASSSTAGVHNEQFF. DNA for the CDR3: TGTGCCAGCAGTTCGACAGCGGGGGTACACAATGAGCAGTTCTTC.

CDR3 nucleotides: TGTGCCAGCAGCGGCCCAGACAGGGGAATTTATGGCTACACCTTC. Its protein product is CASSGPDRGIYGYTF. The gene calls are TRBV9 and TRBJ1-2; 8 positions match TRBD1. The V segment lost 3 bases and the J segment 5 bases; nucleotides outside the gene matches: 9. The germline V gene has CDR1 SGDLS and CDR2 YYNGEE. This CDR3 comprises 15 residues.

The chain has TRBV30 and TRBJ1-6; D is perhaps TRBD1 (5 bases). The CDR3 has 16 residues. Germline CDR1 reads GTSNPN; CDR2 reads SVGIG (reference sequence). V lost 3 bases to trimming and J lost 4 bases, with 16 bases between them. The CDR3 sequence is CAWRALGAGYNSPLHF. The CDR3 nucleotides read TGTGCCTGGAGAGCCCTCGGGGCGGGATATAATTCACCCCTCCACTTT.

This clone occurred once. This chain connects TRBV9 to TRBJ1-5, with 7 bases lining up with TRBD1. CDR3 length equals 14 residues. Trimming at V came to 3 bases and at J to 7 bases, leaving 7 bases not matched to a gene. Germline V gene data show CDR1 as SGDLS and CDR2 as YYNGEE. This CDR3 reads CASSAGQAGQPQHF. CDR3 coding DNA: TGTGCCAGCAGCGCAGGACAGGCCGGCCAGCCCCAGCATTTT.

This rearrangement joins TRBV7-4 to TRBJ2-2, with D tentatively TRBD1 (5 bases). This CDR3 contains 14 residues. Deletions cut 4 bases from V and 6 bases from J, with 12 bases between. Germline V gives CDR1 SGHVT, CDR2 SQSDAQ. CDR3 protein: CASSWGRGPGELFF. CDR3 coding DNA: TGTGCCAGCAGCTGGGGCAGAGGCCCCGGGGAGCTGTTTTTT.

The chain recombines TRBV27 with TRBJ1-2; unclear D gene. CDR3 length equals 14 residues. V was trimmed by 6 bases and J by 6 bases, leaving 17 bases between them. Germline CDR1 and CDR2: MNHEY and SMNVEV (reference sequence). The CDR3 sequence: CASSVTYGSDGYTF. The DNA of the CDR3 is TGTGCCAGCAGCGTTACATACGGGTCGGATGGCTACACCTTC.

The rearrangement joins TRBV3-1 (or the pseudogene TRBV3-2) to TRBJ1-2, with D possibly being TRBD1 (6 bases). Germline lookup yields CDR1 LGHDT and CDR2 YNNKEL (reference sequence). The V end was cut by 2 bases, the J end by 5 bases, with 12 bases between. This CDR3 is built from 14 residues. Written as DNA, the CDR3 is TGTGCCAGCAGCCAAATTCAGGGGCAGTATGGCTACACCTTC. This sequence encodes CASSQIQGQYGYTF.

This rearrangement joins TRBV12-3 or TRBV12-4 to TRBJ1-1; D gene unclear. The length of the CDR3 is 13 residues. Trimming cost V 2 bases and J 1 base, with 5 bases left between them. The CDR3, as DNA: TGTGCCAGCAGTTTAAACGGGAACACTGAAGCTTTCTTT. Translation gives CASSLNGNTEAFF.

The V and J genes are TRBV7-9 and TRBJ2-1, with D tentatively TRBD2 (7 bases). CDR1 SEHNR and CDR2 FQNEAQ come from the germline V gene (reference sequence). Between the trimmed V and J ends, which lost 1 base and 7 bases, there was a span of 17 bases. The CDR3 consists of 16 residues. The CDR3 DNA is TGTGCCAGCAGCTTAGTCGGTGCGGGGGCGTGGAATGAGCAGTTCTTC. Its translation is CASSLVGAGAWNEQFF.

The rearrangement links TRBV5-6 to TRBJ1-2, with 7 nucleotides matching TRBD1. Germline assignment: CDR1 SGHDT and CDR2 YYEEEE. V lost 7 bases, J lost 7 bases, and 16 bases stayed unmatched. This CDR3 contains 15 residues. The CDR3 DNA reads TGTGCCAGCGGACGCCGGGACAGCCCCAGGGGTGGCTACACCTTC. Translating gives CASGRRDSPRGGYTF.

Only one count was recorded for this clone. The DNA for the CDR3 is TGTGCCACCAGTTTGGGCAGCACAGATACGCAGTATTTT. Residues: CATSLGSTDTQYF. This chain links TRBV24-1 with TRBJ2-3; no reliable D call. CDR3 size: 13 residues. From germline, CDR1 is KGHDR and CDR2 SFDVKD. V gave up 6 bases and J gave up 0 bases, with 6 bases separating them.

The chain links TRBV10-2 to TRBJ2-3; 7 positions agree with TRBD1. Trimming at V came to 11 bases and at J to 3 bases, leaving 11 bases not matched to a gene. The germline CDR1 and CDR2 sequences are WSHSY and SAAADI. CDR3 size: 14 residues. CDR3 residues: CAVLQGRGTDTQYF. In DNA form, the CDR3 reads TGCGCCGTCCTACAGGGGCGCGGAACAGATACGCAGTATTTT.

The V call is TRBV9, the J call TRBJ2-2; D uncertain. Germline CDR1 reads SGDLS; CDR2 reads YYNGEE. The CDR3 loop spans 14 amino acids. V gave up 0 bases and J gave up 5 bases, with 8 bases separating them. CDR3 loop: CASSVAIVTGELFF. As DNA, the CDR3 is TGTGCCAGCAGCGTAGCCATAGTTACCGGGGAGCTGTTTTTT.

Notes on this clone: The same CDR3 is also encoded by other DNA sequences in this sample. This chain joins TRBV27 and TRBJ1-6, with D uncertain. Germline lookup yields CDR1 MNHEY and CDR2 SMNVEV (reference sequence). The CDR3 loop spans 17 amino acids. V was clipped by 5 bases and J by 3 bases, with 17 bases between them. This CDR3 reads CASSRKGRENYNSPLHF. DNA of the CDR3: TGTGCCAGCAGTCGTAAAGGACGGGAAAACTATAATTCACCCCTCCACTTT.

V gene TRBV7-2 combines with J gene TRBJ1-2; D is uncertain. Germline CDR1 and CDR2: SGHTA and FQGNSA. V was trimmed by 3 bases and J by 3 bases, leaving 8 bases between them. CDR3 size: 13 residues. The CDR3 DNA sequence: TGTGCCAGCAGCTTGCCGGGAGACTATGGCTACACCTTC. It yields the protein CASSLPGDYGYTF. Together with reference TRBV7-2 and TRBJ1-2, the CDR3 gives the full variable domain: GAGVSQSPSNKVTEKGKDVELRCDPISGHTALYWYRQSLGQGLEFLIYFQGNSAPDKSGLPSDRFSAERTGGSVSTLTIQRTQQEDSAVYLCASSLPGDYGYTFGSGTRLTVV.

This clone occurred once. The chain couples TRBV11-2 to TRBJ1-2; TRBD1 aligns across 7 bases. Per the germline V gene, CDR1 is SGHAT and CDR2 is FQNNGV. CDR3 length: 13 amino acids. Trimming removed 5 bases from V and 3 bases from J; junction bases left unmatched: 3. CDR3 sequence (DNA): TGTGCCAGCAGCCGGGACAGAGACTATGGCTACACCTTC. Its translation: CASSRDRDYGYTF. Complete variable domain (other parts from reference TRBV11-2 and TRBJ1-2): EAGVAQSPRYKIIEKRQSVAFWCNPISGHATLYWYQQILGQGPKLLIQFQNNGVVDDSQLPKDRFSAERLKGVDSTLKIQPAKLEDSAVYLCASSRDRDYGYTFGSGTRLTVV.

The chain couples TRBV7-9 to TRBJ2-7; no clear D gene. With 1 base removed from V and 9 bases from J, the gap between germline ends came to 7 bases. Germline V gene data show CDR1 as SEHNR and CDR2 as FQNEAQ (reference sequence). The CDR3 sequence is 11 residues long. The CDR3 DNA is TGTGCCAGCAGCTTAGAATTCGTGCAGTACTTC. This sequence encodes CASSLEFVQYF.

The V gene is TRBV6-5, the J gene TRBJ1-1; TRBD1 is a possible D gene (5 bases). This CDR3 is built from 13 residues. Germline loops: CDR1 MNHEY, CDR2 SVGAGI. The V end was cut by 7 bases, the J end by 7 bases, with 16 bases between. CDR3 in amino acids: CASTRGPTDEAFF. For the CDR3, the DNA is TGTGCCAGCACTAGAGGACCGACAGATGAAGCTTTCTTT.

CDR3 in amino acids: CASSWPTGVYEQYF. DNA of the CDR3: TGTGCCAGCAGCTGGCCAACAGGGGTCTACGAGCAGTACTTC. The V gene is TRBV5-5, the J gene TRBJ2-7, with TRBD1 identical over 7 bases. The germline CDR1 and CDR2 sequences are SGHKS and YYEKEE (reference sequence). With V trimmed by 3 bases and J by 3 bases, 6 bases remained unmatched. The CDR3 has 14 amino acids.

This sequence joins TRBV3-1 (or the pseudogene TRBV3-2) and TRBJ2-2; D is perhaps TRBD2 (7 bases). CDR3 size: 17 residues. Germline CDR1 is LGHDT and CDR2 is YNNKEL (reference sequence). V lost 4 bases and J 6 bases, leaving 21 bases between the germline ends. The chain's CDR3 is CASSLERPRGAPGELFF. CDR3 DNA sequence: TGTGCCAGCAGCCTCGAGCGCCCCCGGGGGGCCCCCGGGGAGCTGTTTTTT.

There are a few counts of this clone. V usage is TRBV30 and J usage is TRBJ1-3; a possible D gene is TRBD1 (5 bases). Germline CDR1 and CDR2: GTSNPN and SVGIG (reference sequence). Trimming removed 5 bases from V and 2 bases from J, with 13 bases in between. The CDR3 runs to 14 residues. CDR3 sequence reads: CAWDQGTAGNTIYF. CDR3 coding DNA: TGTGCCTGGGATCAGGGAACGGCTGGAAACACCATATATTTT.

The chain couples TRBV20-1 to TRBJ2-5; 13 bases are shared with TRBD2. The CDR3 has 14 amino acids. The germline CDR1 and CDR2 sequences are DFQATT and SNEGSKA (reference sequence). Trimming cost V 3 bases and J 7 bases; bases outside gene matches: 5. This CDR3 is CSASGTSGAGTQYF. CDR3 DNA sequence: TGCAGTGCTAGTGGGACTAGCGGGGCGGGGACCCAGTACTTC.